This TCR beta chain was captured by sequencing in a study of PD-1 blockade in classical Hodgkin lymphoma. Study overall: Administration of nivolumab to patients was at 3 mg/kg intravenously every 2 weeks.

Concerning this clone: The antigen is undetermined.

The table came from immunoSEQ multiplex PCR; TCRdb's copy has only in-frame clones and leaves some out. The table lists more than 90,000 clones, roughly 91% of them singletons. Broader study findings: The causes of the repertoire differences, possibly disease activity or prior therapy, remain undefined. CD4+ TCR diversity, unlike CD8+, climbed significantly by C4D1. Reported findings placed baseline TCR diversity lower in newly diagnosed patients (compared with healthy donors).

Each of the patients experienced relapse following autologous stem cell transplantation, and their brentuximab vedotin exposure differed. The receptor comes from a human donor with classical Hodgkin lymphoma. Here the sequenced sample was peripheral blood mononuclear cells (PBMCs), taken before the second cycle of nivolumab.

CDR3 sequence (DNA): TGTGCTAGTGGCCGGGACAGGGGGCCAAGTGGCTACACCTTC. Protein sequence: CASGRDRGPSGYTF. The rearrangement links TRBV12-5 to TRBJ1-2, with TRBD1 matching over 12 bases. The CDR3 consists of 14 residues. V trimming: 6 bases; J trimming: 7 bases; junction bases outside the gene matches: 6. CDR1 LGHNT and CDR2 FRNRAP come from the germline V gene.